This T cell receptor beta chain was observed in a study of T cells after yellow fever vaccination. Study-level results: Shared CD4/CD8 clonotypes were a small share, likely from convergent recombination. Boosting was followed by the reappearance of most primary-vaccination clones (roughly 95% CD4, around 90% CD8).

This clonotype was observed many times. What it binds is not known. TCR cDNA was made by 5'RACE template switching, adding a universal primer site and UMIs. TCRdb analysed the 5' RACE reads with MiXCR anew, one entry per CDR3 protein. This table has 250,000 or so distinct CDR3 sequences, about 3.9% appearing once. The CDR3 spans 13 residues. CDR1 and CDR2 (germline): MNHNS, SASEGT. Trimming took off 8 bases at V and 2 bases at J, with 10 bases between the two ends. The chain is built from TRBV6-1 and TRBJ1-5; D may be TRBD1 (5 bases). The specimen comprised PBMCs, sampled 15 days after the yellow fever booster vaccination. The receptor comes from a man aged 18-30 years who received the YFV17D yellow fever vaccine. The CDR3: CASGRAGNQPQHF. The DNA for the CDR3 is TGTGCCAGCGGCAGGGCCGGCAATCAGCCCCAGCATTTT.